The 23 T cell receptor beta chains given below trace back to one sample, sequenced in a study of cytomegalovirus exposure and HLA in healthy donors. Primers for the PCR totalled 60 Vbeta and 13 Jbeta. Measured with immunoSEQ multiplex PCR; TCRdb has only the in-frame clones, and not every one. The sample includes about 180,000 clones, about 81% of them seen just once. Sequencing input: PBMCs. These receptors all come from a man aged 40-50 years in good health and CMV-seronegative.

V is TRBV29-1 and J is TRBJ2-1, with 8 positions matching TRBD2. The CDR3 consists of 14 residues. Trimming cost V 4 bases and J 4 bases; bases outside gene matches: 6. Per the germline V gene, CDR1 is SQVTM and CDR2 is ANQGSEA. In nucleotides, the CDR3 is TGCAGCGTTGCGCGGGCTAGCGGGTACAATGAGCAGTTCTTC. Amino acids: CSVARASGYNEQFF.

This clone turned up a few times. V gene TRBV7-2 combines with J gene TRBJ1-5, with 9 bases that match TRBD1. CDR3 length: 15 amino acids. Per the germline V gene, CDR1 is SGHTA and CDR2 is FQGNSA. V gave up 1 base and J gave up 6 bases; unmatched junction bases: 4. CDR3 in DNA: TGTGCCAGCAGCTTAGACAGGGGGCTACGTCAGCCCCAGCATTTT. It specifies CASSLDRGLRQPQHF.

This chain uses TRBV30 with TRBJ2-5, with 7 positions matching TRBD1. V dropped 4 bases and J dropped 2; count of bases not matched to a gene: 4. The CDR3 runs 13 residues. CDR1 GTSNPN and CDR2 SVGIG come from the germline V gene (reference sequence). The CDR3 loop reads CAWTDRAQETQYF. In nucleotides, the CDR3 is TGTGCCTGGACAGACAGGGCTCAAGAGACCCAGTACTTC. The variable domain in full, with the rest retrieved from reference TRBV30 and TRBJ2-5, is SQTIHQWPATLVQPVGSPLSLECTVEGTSNPNLYWYRQAAGRGLQLLFYSVGIGQISSEVPQNLSASRPQDRQFILSSKKLLLSDSGFYLCAWTDRAQETQYFGPGTRLLVL.

In DNA form, the CDR3 reads TGTGCCTGGAAGTGGACAGGGGCTGTCGAGCAGTACTTC. This sequence encodes CAWKWTGAVEQYF. This sequence joins TRBV30 and TRBJ2-7, with TRBD1 matching 9 bases. Germline V gives CDR1 GTSNPN, CDR2 SVGIG (reference sequence). The length of the CDR3 is 13 residues. The junction had 7 bases not matched to a gene; V was cut back by 4 bases and J by 6 bases.

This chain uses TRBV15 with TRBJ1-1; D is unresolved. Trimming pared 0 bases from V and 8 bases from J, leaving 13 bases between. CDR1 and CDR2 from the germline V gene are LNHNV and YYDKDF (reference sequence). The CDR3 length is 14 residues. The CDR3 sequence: CATSRDRAEAEAFF. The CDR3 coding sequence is TGTGCCACCAGCAGAGATCGGGCGGAGGCCGAAGCTTTCTTT.

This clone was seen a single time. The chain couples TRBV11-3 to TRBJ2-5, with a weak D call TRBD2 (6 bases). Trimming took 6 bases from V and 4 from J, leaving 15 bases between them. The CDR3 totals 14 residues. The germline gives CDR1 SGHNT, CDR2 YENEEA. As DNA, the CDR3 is TGTGCCAGCAGGGGAGGACAAGTAGGAGAGACCCAGTACTTC. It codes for CASRGGQVGETQYF.

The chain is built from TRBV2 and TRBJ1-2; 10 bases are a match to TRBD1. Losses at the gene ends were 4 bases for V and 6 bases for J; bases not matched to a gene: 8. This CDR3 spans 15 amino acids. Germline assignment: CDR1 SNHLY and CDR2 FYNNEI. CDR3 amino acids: CASSGQGARSDGYTF. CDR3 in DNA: TGTGCCAGCAGTGGACAGGGGGCGCGTTCGGATGGCTACACCTTC. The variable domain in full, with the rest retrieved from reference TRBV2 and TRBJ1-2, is EPEVTQTPSHQVTQMGQEVILRCVPISNHLYFYWYRQILGQKVEFLVSFYNNEISEKSEIFDDQFSVERPDGSNFTLKIRSTKLEDSAMYFCASSGQGARSDGYTFGSGTRLTVV.

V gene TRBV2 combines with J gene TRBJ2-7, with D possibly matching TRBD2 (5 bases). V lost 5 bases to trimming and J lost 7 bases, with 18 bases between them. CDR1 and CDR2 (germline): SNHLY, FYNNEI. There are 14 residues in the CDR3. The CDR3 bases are TGTGCCAGCAGTCAAGATCACTCGGGGTGGGAGCAGTACTTC. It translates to CASSQDHSGWEQYF.

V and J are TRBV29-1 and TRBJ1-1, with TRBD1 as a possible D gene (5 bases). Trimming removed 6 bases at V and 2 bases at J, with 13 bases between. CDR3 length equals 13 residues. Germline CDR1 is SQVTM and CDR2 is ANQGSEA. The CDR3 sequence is CSVGPGSNTEAFF. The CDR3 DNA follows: TGCAGCGTCGGACCAGGGTCCAACACTGAAGCTTTCTTT.

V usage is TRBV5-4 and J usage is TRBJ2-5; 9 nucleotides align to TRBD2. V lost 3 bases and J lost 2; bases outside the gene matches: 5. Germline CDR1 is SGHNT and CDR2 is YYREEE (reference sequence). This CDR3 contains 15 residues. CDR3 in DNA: TGTGCCAGCAGCTCTAGCGGGACGACACAAGAGACCCAGTACTTC. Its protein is CASSSSGTTQETQYF.

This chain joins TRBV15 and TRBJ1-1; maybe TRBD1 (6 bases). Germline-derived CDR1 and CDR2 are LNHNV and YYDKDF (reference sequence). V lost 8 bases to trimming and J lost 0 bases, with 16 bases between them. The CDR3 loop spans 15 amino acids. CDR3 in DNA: TGTGCCACCGGGGCAGGGGATAGGATGAACACTGAAGCTTTCTTT. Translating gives CATGAGDRMNTEAFF.

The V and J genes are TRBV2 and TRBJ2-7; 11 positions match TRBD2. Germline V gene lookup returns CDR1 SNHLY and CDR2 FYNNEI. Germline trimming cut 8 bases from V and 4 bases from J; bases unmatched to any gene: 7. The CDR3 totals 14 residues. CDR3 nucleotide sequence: TGTGCCAGCGGAAGAACTAGCGGGAGATACGAGCAGTACTTC. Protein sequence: CASGRTSGRYEQYF.

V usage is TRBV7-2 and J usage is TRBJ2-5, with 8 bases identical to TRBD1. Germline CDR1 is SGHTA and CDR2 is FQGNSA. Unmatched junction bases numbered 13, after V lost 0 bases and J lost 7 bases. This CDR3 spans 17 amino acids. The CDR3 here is CASSLAVVAGGWGTQYF. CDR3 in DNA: TGTGCCAGCAGCTTAGCGGTTGTGGCAGGGGGCTGGGGGACCCAGTACTTC.

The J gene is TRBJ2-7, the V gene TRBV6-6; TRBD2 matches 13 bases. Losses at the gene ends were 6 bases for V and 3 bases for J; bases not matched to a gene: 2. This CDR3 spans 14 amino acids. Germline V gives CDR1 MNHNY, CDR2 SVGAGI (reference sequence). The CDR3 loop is CASRLAGGFYEQYF. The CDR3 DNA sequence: TGTGCCAGCAGACTAGCGGGGGGGTTCTACGAGCAGTACTTC.

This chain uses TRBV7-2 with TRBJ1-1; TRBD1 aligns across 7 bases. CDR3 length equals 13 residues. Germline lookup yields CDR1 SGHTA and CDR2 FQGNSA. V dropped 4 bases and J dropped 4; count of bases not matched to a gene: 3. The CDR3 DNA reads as TGTGCCAGCAGCTCACAGGGGAGCACTGAAGCTTTCTTT. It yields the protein CASSSQGSTEAFF.

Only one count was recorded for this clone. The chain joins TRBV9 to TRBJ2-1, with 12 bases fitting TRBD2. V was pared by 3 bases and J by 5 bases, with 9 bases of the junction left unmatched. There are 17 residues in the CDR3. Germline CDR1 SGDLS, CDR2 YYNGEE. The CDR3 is CASSESRLAGVHNEQFF. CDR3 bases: TGTGCCAGCAGCGAATCCAGACTAGCGGGAGTGCACAATGAGCAGTTCTTC.

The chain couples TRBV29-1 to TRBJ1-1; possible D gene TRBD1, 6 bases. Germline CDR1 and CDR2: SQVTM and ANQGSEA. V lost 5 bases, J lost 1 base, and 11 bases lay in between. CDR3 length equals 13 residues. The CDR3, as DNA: TGCAGCGTTCAGGGGTTAGGGAACACTGAAGCTTTCTTT. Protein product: CSVQGLGNTEAFF.

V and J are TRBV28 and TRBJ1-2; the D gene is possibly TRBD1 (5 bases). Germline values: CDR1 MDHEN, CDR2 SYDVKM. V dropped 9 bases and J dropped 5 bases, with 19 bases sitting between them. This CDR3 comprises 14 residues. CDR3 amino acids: CASGGGILRYGYTF. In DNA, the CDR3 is TGTGCCAGTGGGGGAGGGATTCTCAGATATGGCTACACCTTC.

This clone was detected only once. The DNA of the CDR3 is TGTGCCTGGAGTCTGACCCGGACAGGGGCGGGTGGGGAGCTGTTTTTT. This codes for CAWSLTRTGAGGELFF. The rearrangement uses TRBV30 and TRBJ2-2; 9 bases are shared with TRBD1. This CDR3 spans 16 amino acids. Germline assignment: CDR1 GTSNPN and CDR2 SVGIG (reference sequence). V trimming: 2 bases; J trimming: 8 bases; junction bases outside the gene matches: 12.

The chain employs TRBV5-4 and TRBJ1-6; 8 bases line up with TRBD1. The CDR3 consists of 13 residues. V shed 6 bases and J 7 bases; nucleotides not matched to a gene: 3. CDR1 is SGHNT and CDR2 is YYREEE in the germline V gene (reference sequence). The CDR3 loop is CASTRDRNSPLHF. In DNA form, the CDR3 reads TGTGCCAGCACCAGGGACAGGAATTCACCCCTCCACTTT.

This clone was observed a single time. CDR3 DNA sequence: TGTGCCAGCAGCTTCGGGGGGGGAGGAGAGACCCAGTACTTC. This translates into CASSFGGGGETQYF. This sequence joins TRBV11-3 and TRBJ2-5, with 8 bases matching TRBD2. Per the germline V gene, CDR1 is SGHNT and CDR2 is YENEEA. Trimming cost V 3 bases and J 4 bases; bases outside gene matches: 4. CDR3 size: 14 residues.

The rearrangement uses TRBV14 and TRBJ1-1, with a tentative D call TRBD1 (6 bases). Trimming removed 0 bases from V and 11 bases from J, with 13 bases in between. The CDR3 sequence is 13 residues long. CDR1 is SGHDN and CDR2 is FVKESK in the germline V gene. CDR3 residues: CASSQDIGTQAFF. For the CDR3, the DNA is TGTGCCAGCAGCCAAGATATCGGGACACAGGCTTTCTTT.

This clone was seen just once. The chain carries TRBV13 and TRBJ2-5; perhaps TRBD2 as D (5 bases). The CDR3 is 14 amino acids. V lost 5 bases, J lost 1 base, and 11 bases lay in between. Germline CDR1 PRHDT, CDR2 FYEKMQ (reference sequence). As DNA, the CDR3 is TGTGCCAGCAGCGACCCGACTATCCAAGAGACCCAGTACTTC. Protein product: CASSDPTIQETQYF.